This T cell receptor (beta chain) stems from a study of post-analysis software for immune sequencing data. Study at large: In terms of disease course, relapsing-remitting, secondary progressive and progressive-relapsing multiple sclerosis were included. Overall study results and limits: Same-batch samples co-clustered strongly by F measure. Controls showed lower frequencies than patients for 5 or 6 TRBV segments, and TRBV5-6, TRBV5-1 and TRBV20-1 were among these.

The germline CDR1 and CDR2 sequences are KGHDR and SFDVKD. The CDR3 totals 13 residues. V was cut by 6 bases and J by 6 bases, with 12 bases left in between. This clonotype turned up a few times. Its antigen is unidentified. Every TCR beta cDNA library bore unique molecular identifiers. Each CDR3 protein gets one entry after TCRdb re-called the PCR reads with MiXCR. The sample lists approximately 730,000 distinct CDR3 sequences, approximately 44% occurring once. This clonotype was obtained from a girl under 18 with multiple sclerosis. The sequenced sample consisted of blood. V and J are TRBV24-1 and TRBJ2-3, with D possibly TRBD1 on 5 matching bases. For the CDR3, the DNA is TGTGCCACCAGTAAGGCAGGGCGGGATACGCAGTATTTT. Its protein is CATSKAGRDTQYF.